This entry describes one T cell receptor beta chain. No cognate antigen has been identified for it. No much larger clonotype is one base removed from it; base qualities were not supplied. One collaborating source in Seattle enrolled patients during active infection and followed them longitudinally through the course of disease. Whole blood was collected in K2EDTA tubes by collaborating institutions according to the institutions' own protocols. For TCRbeta analysis, collaborators shipped samples as frozen whole blood, isolated PBMCs, or DNA extracted from either of those sample types. The germline ends are 11 bases apart after V is trimmed by 2 bases and J by 4 bases. The CDR3 holds 15 amino acids from the cysteine to the phenylalanine. CDR3 DNA only is kept here, 45 bases in frame from base 1. From a lookup of the germline V gene, CDR1 and CDR2 are MNHEY and SVGEGT. The immunoSEQ Assay, a bias-controlled multiplex PCR, was used to amplify TCRbeta CDR3 regions from genomic DNA. On the authors' methods: Nucleated cell counts per sample were estimated from amplification of reference gene primers within the assay. To quantify the absolute abundance of each unique TCRbeta CDR3 rearrangement, sequence reads were collapsed and filtered. For each sample, productive Simpson clonality was calculated as the square root of Simpson's diversity index across productive rearrangements. Sourced from immuneACCESS, this table was stored by TCRdb with only in-frame sequences that have V and J called. A share of the clones is absent; for the studies checked, an unresolved V gene accounts for under half, and the remainder has no known explanation. V, J and clone size are those of that table, while D and trimming were read from the DNA. The sample table records 45,000 to 50,000 clones; approximately 85% of these occur just once. The ten biggest clones cover around 32% of the sample.

This record comes from a study of blood T cell repertoires in COVID-19 (dated by TCRdb to the early 2020s). Looking at the study overall: The collaborator samples originated in the United States, Italy and Spain and spanned the acute and convalescent phases of COVID-19. The prospective study material was composed of cDNA or gDNA derived from T cells, B-cell-depleted T cells, or PBMCs. Nearly every sample came with metadata listing a de-identified subject ID, COVID-19 status, age in years and sex. Samples came from the ongoing ImmuneRACE study (first 160 participants) plus 1,254 subjects from 6 global collaborators. Subjects who had been exposed to COVID-19, were actively infected with it, or had recovered from it provided the deeply sampled blood TCRbeta repertoires that made up the dataset. A freely available public database, intended as a resource for researchers studying the immune response to SARS-CoV-2, is where the repertoires were released. Where available, HLA class I and class II types were obtained from metadata supplied by the sample provider rather than from assay-based typing. Paper-wide results and their limitations: The amount of clinical and demographic metadata varied by source and participant and was provided uncurated.

The sequence joins TRBV6-2 or TRBV6-3 to TRBJ1-4; possibly the D gene is TRBD1, per 5 matching bases. The TCR sequence derives from a woman over 75 with COVID-19, enrolled during active disease. Sequenced input: peripheral blood. The CDR3 here reads CASSYGGGYNEKLFF. The DNA sequence reads TGTGCCAGCAGTTACGGCGGGGGTTATAATGAAAAACTGTTTTTT.